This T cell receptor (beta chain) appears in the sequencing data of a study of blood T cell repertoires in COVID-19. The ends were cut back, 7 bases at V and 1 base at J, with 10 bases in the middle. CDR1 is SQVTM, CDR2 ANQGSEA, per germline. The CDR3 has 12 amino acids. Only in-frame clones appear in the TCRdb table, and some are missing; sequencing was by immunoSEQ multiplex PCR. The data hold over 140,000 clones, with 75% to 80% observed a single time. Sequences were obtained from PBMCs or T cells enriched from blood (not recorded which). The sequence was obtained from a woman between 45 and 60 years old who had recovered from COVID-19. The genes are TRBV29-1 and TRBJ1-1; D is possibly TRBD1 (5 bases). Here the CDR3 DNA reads TGCAGCGCCGGACAAGGGAACACTGAAGCTTTCTTT. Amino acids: CSAGQGNTEAFF.